This T cell receptor (beta chain) was recorded in a study of T-cell reconstitution after alpha-beta-depleted transplantation in children. Study conclusions and caveats: The authors attributed T-cell counts and diversity one year after transplant mostly to newly produced T cells. By about two months after transplant, alpha-beta T cells reportedly arose from several hundred graft clones that had expanded. Some patients' high day-60 TCRbeta diversity was attributed to recipient cells surviving conditioning.

Deletions cut 3 bases from V and 0 bases from J, with 8 bases between. CDR3 length: 13 amino acids. Germline V gives CDR1 SQVTM, CDR2 ANQGSEA. This clonotype was recorded at least ten times. Its antigen is as yet unknown. Unique molecular identifiers were incorporated when the TCRbeta library was constructed. TCRdb re-derived calls from the PCR reads in MiXCR, one entry per CDR3 protein. This table holds about 250,000 distinct CDR3 sequences, 24% found once. The rearrangement uses TRBV29-1 and TRBJ1-1; D gene uncertain. Source: PBMCs, mostly from graft donor cells, taken 360 days after TCRalphabeta/CD19-depleted stem cell transplant. The origin of this receptor is a female patient aged 2-15 years who had a stem cell transplant for congenital amegakaryocytic thrombocytopenia, so the T cells may come from the graft donor. CDR3 in DNA: TGCAGCGTTGACTCGGGGTTGAACACTGAAGCTTTCTTT. This sequence encodes CSVDSGLNTEAFF. Complete variable domain (other parts from reference TRBV29-1 and TRBJ1-1): SAVISQKPSRDICQRGTSLTIQCQVDSQVTMMFWYRQQPGQSLTLIATANQGSEATYESGFVIDKFPISRPNLTFSTLTVSNMSPEDSSIYLCSVDSGLNTEAFFGQGTRLTVV.